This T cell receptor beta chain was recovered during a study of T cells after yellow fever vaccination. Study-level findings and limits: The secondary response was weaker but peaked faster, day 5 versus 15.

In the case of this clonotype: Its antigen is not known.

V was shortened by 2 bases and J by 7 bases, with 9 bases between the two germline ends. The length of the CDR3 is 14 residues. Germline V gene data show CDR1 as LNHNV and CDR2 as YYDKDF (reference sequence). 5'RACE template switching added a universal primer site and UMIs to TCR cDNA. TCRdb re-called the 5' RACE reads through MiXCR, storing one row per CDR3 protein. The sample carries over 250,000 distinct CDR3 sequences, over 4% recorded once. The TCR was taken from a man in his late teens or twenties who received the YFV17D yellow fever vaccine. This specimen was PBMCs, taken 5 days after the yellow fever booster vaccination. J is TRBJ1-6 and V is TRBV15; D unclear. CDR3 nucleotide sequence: TGTGCCACCAGCAGACGGACTGGGAATTCACCCCTCCACTTT. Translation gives CATSRRTGNSPLHF.